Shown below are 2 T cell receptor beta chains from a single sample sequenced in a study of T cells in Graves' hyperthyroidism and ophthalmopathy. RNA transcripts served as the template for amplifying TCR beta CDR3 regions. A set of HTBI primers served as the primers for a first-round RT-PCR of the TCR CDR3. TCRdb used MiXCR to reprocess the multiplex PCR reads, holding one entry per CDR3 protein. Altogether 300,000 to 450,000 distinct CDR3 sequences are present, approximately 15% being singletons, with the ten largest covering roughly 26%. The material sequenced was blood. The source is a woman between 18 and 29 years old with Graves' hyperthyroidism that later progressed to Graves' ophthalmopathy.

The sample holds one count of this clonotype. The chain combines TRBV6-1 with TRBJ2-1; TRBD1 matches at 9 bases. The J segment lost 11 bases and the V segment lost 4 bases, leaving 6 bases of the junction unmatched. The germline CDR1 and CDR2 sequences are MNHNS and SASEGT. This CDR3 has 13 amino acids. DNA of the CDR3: TGTGCCAGCAGTGGATCGGACAGGGGTCAGCAGTTCTTC. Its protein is CASSGSDRGQQFF.

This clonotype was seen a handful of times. The CDR3 region is CASNLGLRVKAFF. The CDR3 DNA sequence: TGTGCCAGCAACCTAGGACTAAGGGTAAAAGCTTTCTTT. The chain couples TRBV6-2 or TRBV6-3 to TRBJ1-1; no reliable D call. V shed 7 bases and J shed 9 bases, with 18 bases lying between them. Germline CDR1 is MNHEY and CDR2 is SVGEGT. This CDR3 spans 13 amino acids.